The sequence of this TCR beta chain was determined in a study of T-cell memory formation after mild COVID-19. Study-wide background: Clusters of TCRs were largely donor specific. Findings of the study overall: The finding that pre-infection memory included some responding clones suggested that cross-reactive memory joined. Balance between CD4 and CD8 was seen in clones contracting day 15 to 85, and a CD4+ lean was seen in later expanders.

There are 15 residues in the CDR3. The trim removed 5 bases at V and 2 bases at J, leaving 2 bases unmatched. Germline-derived CDR1 and CDR2 are SGHTA and FQGTGA. In regard to this clonotype: Its antigen is not known.

From the 5' RACE reads, TCRdb called clonotypes with MiXCR, one entry per CDR3 protein. The sample lists over 350,000 distinct CDR3 sequences, about 24% occurring once. Sequencing used PBMCs or a T cell subset sorted from them (not recorded which). The receptor comes from an adult woman who had mild COVID-19 (a few samples of this study predate the infection). Cell type and time point are not known. This chain uses TRBV7-3 with TRBJ2-3; 12 nucleotides line up with TRBD2. DNA of the CDR3: TGTGCCAGCAGCAGACTAGCGGGGGCCACAGATACGCAGTATTTT. This sequence encodes CASSRLAGATDTQYF.